The 13 T cell receptor beta chains presented below share a single source sample, sequenced in a study of identifying expanded T cells in peripheral blood (dated by TCRdb to between 2018 and 2021). Library preparation employed the immunoSEQ multiplex PCR assay. TCRdb carries this immuneACCESS record with in-frame sequences only. Its versions omit some clonotypes, under half of them owing to an unresolved V gene in the studies checked, with the rest unexplained. For this sample there are approximately 85,000 clones; 70% to 90% appear just once. Of the sample, around 19% falls within the top ten clones. The specimen sequenced was blood. These TCRs come from a person aged 18 to 75 in good health.

The genes are TRBV5-4 and TRBJ2-1; the match to TRBD2 covers 10 bases. CDR3 length: 17 amino acids. Per germline, CDR1 SGHNT and CDR2 YYREEE (reference sequence). Trimming cost V 3 bases and J 7 bases; bases outside gene matches: 13. CDR3 nucleotides: TGTGCCAGCAGCTCGGTGGTTCTAGCGGGAGTCGAGAATGAGCAGTTCTTC. It encodes CASSSVVLAGVENEQFF.

This clone was counted only a few times. V gene TRBV9 combines with J gene TRBJ1-5; D call uncertain. The germline CDR1 and CDR2 sequences are SGDLS and YYNGEE. The CDR3 contains 15 residues. The ends were cut back, 0 bases at V and 1 base at J, with 8 bases in the middle. The CDR3 sequence: CASSVGEGSNQPQHF. For the CDR3, the DNA is TGTGCCAGCAGCGTAGGGGAGGGAAGCAATCAGCCCCAGCATTTT.

The chain is built from TRBV28 and TRBJ2-1; no clear D gene. The CDR3 has 11 amino acids. Trimming cost V 3 bases and J 10 bases, with 7 bases left between them. Per germline, CDR1 MDHEN and CDR2 SYDVKM. Here the CDR3 reads CASSFLTEQFF. CDR3 sequence (DNA): TGTGCCAGCAGTTTCTTGACAGAGCAGTTCTTC.

This sequence joins TRBV7-2 and TRBJ2-5, with 8 bases aligning to TRBD2. The CDR3 length is 13 residues. From germline, CDR1 is SGHTA and CDR2 FQGNSA. Losses at the gene ends were 3 bases for V and 5 bases for J; bases not matched to a gene: 2. CDR3 amino acids: CASSFEREETQYF. The CDR3 DNA reads as TGTGCCAGCAGCTTCGAGCGGGAGGAGACCCAGTACTTC. Full variable domain (remainder filled in from reference TRBV7-2 and TRBJ2-5): GAGVSQSPSNKVTEKGKDVELRCDPISGHTALYWYRQSLGQGLEFLIYFQGNSAPDKSGLPSDRFSAERTGGSVSTLTIQRTQQEDSAVYLCASSFEREETQYFGPGTRLLVL.

This clone showed up just a few times. The rearrangement joins TRBV21-1 to TRBJ2-7; the table's D call, TRBD1, was not checked against the DNA. TRBV21-1 is marked as a pseudogene. The CDR3 extends over 12 amino acids. CDR3 protein: CASSQGEYEQYF. The CDR3 nucleotides are TGTGCCAGCAGCCAGGGGGAGTACGAGCAGTACTTC.

This clone was seen a handful of times. The rearrangement links TRBV7-9 to TRBJ2-2, with 12 positions matching TRBD2. Trimming removed 5 bases from V and 17 bases from J; junction bases left unmatched: 6. CDR3 length: 12 residues. CDR1 and CDR2 (germline): SEHNR, FQNEAQ (reference sequence). The chain's CDR3 is CASSQTSGSPFF. The DNA for the CDR3 is TGTGCCAGCAGCCAGACTAGCGGGAGCCCATTTTTT. Combining the CDR3 with reference TRBV7-9 and TRBJ2-2 gives the whole variable domain DTGVSQNPRHKITKRGQNVTFRCDPISEHNRLYWYRQTLGQGPEFLTYFQNEAQLEKSRLLSDRFSAERPKGSFSTLEIQRTEQGDSAMYLCASSQTSGSPFFGEGSRLTVL.

The chain combines TRBV27 with TRBJ2-7, with 11 bases aligning to TRBD2. Germline V gene lookup returns CDR1 MNHEY and CDR2 SMNVEV (reference sequence). The CDR3 consists of 15 residues. With 6 bases clipped from V and 4 bases from J, the junction kept 8 bases outside the gene matches. The CDR3 nucleotides are TGTGCCAGCAGAGTACTAGCGGGAGTTGGGTACGAGCAGTACTTC. It is translated as CASRVLAGVGYEQYF.

The count of this clone is one. The chain is built from TRBV10-3 and TRBJ2-1; D gene unclear. Trimming shortened V by 7 bases and J by 0 bases, and 13 bases separated the two germline ends. Germline CDR1 reads ENHRY; CDR2 reads SYGVKD. CDR3 length equals 15 residues. In DNA, the CDR3 is TGTGCCATCACCCTAGACTCGACCTCCTACAATGAGCAGTTCTTC. This translates into CAITLDSTSYNEQFF.

This chain links TRBV9 with TRBJ1-3; D unclear. The CDR3 is 15 amino acids. Germline V CDR1 and CDR2: SGDLS, YYNGEE. V lost 5 bases and J 0 bases, leaving 12 bases between the germline ends. CDR3 residues: CASSGRKSSGNTIYF. CDR3 DNA sequence: TGTGCCAGCAGTGGGAGAAAGAGCTCTGGAAACACCATATATTTT.

The CDR3 bases are TGTGCCAGCAGTGCGCAGGGGAGCTATGGCTACACCTTC. Translated, it gives CASSAQGSYGYTF. The V call is TRBV2, the J call TRBJ1-2, with TRBD1 as a possible D gene (6 bases). Germline assignment: CDR1 SNHLY and CDR2 FYNNEI. CDR3 length: 13 residues. The ends were cut back, 4 bases at V and 4 bases at J, with 10 bases in the middle.

V gene TRBV4-3 combines with J gene TRBJ1-2, with 7 bases lining up with TRBD1. The CDR3 sequence is 15 residues long. The V gene end was trimmed by 4 bases and the J gene end by 4 bases; junction bases not matched to a gene: 9. In germline, CDR1 is LGHNA, CDR2 YSLEER. The CDR3 DNA reads TGCGCCAGCAGCCCCTCGAGGGGGCAGGGCTATGGCTACACCTTC. Amino acid sequence: CASSPSRGQGYGYTF.

This clone showed up just a few times. This chain links TRBV5-6 with TRBJ2-7; either TRBD1 or TRBD2 may supply D (5 bases each). The CDR3 runs 15 residues. Germline loops: CDR1 SGHDT, CDR2 YYEEEE. Trimming stripped 4 bases from V and 4 bases from J, with 18 bases between. The CDR3 protein is CASSRGTSVYYEQYF. CDR3 nucleotide sequence: TGTGCCAGCAGCAGGGGCACTAGTGTCTATTACGAGCAGTACTTC.

This clone was observed once. The chain joins TRBV10-3 to TRBJ1-2; D gene uncertain. Per germline, CDR1 ENHRY and CDR2 SYGVKD. The CDR3 runs to 12 residues. V lost 7 bases to trimming and J lost 8 bases, with 14 bases between them. This CDR3 reads CAITEGGNGYTF. In nucleotides, the CDR3 is TGTGCCATCACCGAGGGAGGGAACGGCTACACCTTC.